The 17 T cell receptor beta chains given below trace back to one sample, sequenced in a study of CD8 T cells in Susac syndrome. cDNA came from approximately 0.5 to 1 ug RNA primed by random hexamers. Via MiXCR, TCRdb re-called the immunoSEQ multiplex PCR reads, giving one row per CDR3 protein. The table lists roughly 50,000 distinct CDR3 sequences, approximately 93% of them singletons. The specimen was CD8+ T cells from PBMCs. These receptors originate from a human donor in good health.

This clonotype has only one observation. The junction departs from the called germline gene at one end, perhaps through a read error. The chain uses TRBV28 and TRBJ2-4; D uncertain. Germline V lookup: CDR1 MDHEN, CDR2 SYDVKM. The CDR3 has 13 amino acids. The CDR3 sequence is CASSLLAKNIQYF. CDR3 coding DNA: TGTGCCAGCAGCTTATTAGCCAAAAACATTCAGTACTTC.

This clonotype was counted between two and nine times. The rearrangement uses TRBV7-2 and TRBJ2-7, with D hard to call. V was cut by 0 bases and J by 3 bases, with 9 bases left in between. In germline, CDR1 is SGHTA, CDR2 FQGNSA. This CDR3 has 14 amino acids. In DNA, the CDR3 is TGTGCCAGCAGCTTAGCCCACTTGGGCTACGAGCAGTACTTC. Encoded protein: CASSLAHLGYEQYF.

The V gene is TRBV19, the J gene TRBJ2-7, with a tentative D call TRBD1 (5 bases). The CDR3 is 14 residues long. Trimming stripped 4 bases from V and 4 bases from J, with 14 bases between. Germline CDR1 reads LNHDA; CDR2 reads SQIVND (reference sequence). CDR3 in amino acids: CASSKQGALYEQYF. Written as DNA, the CDR3 is TGTGCCAGTAGTAAGCAGGGTGCCCTTTACGAGCAGTACTTC.

The rearrangement links TRBV7-9 to TRBJ1-3; TRBD1 matches at 7 bases. The CDR3 loop spans 15 amino acids. Trimming removed 5 bases from V and 0 bases from J; junction bases left unmatched: 4. Germline-derived CDR1 and CDR2 are SEHNR and FQNEAQ (reference sequence). The CDR3 DNA sequence: TGTGCCAGCAGCCTCGGGACAGACTCTGGAAACACCATATATTTT. It specifies CASSLGTDSGNTIYF.

V usage is TRBV5-4 and J usage is TRBJ2-1, with TRBD2 matching 9 bases. V shed 0 bases and J 5 bases; nucleotides not matched to a gene: 3. Germline-derived CDR1 and CDR2 are SGHNT and YYREEE (reference sequence). This CDR3 contains 15 residues. The CDR3 DNA sequence: TGTGCCAGCAGCTTGGTAGCGGGAGTCGACAATGAGCAGTTCTTC. Its translation is CASSLVAGVDNEQFF.

The rearrangement uses TRBV11-2 and TRBJ1-1; no firm D call. This CDR3 region has 14 residues. V lost 0 bases and J lost 7, with 12 bases in between. The germline V gene has CDR1 SGHAT and CDR2 FQNNGV. The CDR3 loop is CASSLEVVRFEAFF. The CDR3 DNA follows: TGTGCCAGCAGCTTAGAGGTGGTCCGGTTTGAAGCTTTCTTT.

The V and J genes are TRBV27 and TRBJ2-1; 7 bases fit TRBD1. The CDR3 runs to 14 residues. Looked up from germline, CDR1 is MNHEY and CDR2 is SMNVEV (reference sequence). Trimming took 3 bases from V and 3 from J; bases not matched to a gene: 2. The CDR3 here is CASSLGTVYNEQFF. CDR3 DNA: TGTGCCAGCAGTTTGGGGACAGTCTACAATGAGCAGTTCTTC.

This sequence joins TRBV4-2 and TRBJ2-4; a possible D gene is TRBD1 (6 bases). This CDR3 has 18 amino acids. The V end was cut by 0 bases, the J end by 0 bases, with 15 bases between. The germline V gene has CDR1 LGHNA and CDR2 YNFKEQ. The CDR3 DNA sequence: TGTGCCAGCAGCCAAGATGAGGGGGAGTGGTTAGCCAAAAACATTCAGTACTTC. As protein: CASSQDEGEWLAKNIQYF.

This clonotype was seen a few times. This chain connects TRBV12-3 or TRBV12-4 to TRBJ2-2, with 10 bases matching TRBD1. This CDR3 comprises 15 residues. J lost 4 bases, V lost 4 bases, and 3 bases had no gene match. The CDR3 coding sequence is TGTGCCAGCAGTTCCGGGACAGGGGTCACCGGGGAGCTGTTTTTT. Amino acid sequence: CASSSGTGVTGELFF.

V usage is TRBV28 and J usage is TRBJ2-4; 7 bases are shared with TRBD1. Germline CDR1 MDHEN, CDR2 SYDVKM. J was trimmed by 2 bases and V by 7 bases; bases with no gene match: 11. CDR3 length: 16 residues. The CDR3 sequence is CASTGQSSPTKNIQYF. CDR3 in DNA: TGTGCCAGCACGGGACAGTCCTCCCCGACCAAAAACATTCAGTACTTC.

J is TRBJ2-1 and V is TRBV27; D gene uncertain. The germline V and J ends were trimmed by 1 base and 3 bases, with 7 bases remaining between them. Germline lookup yields CDR1 MNHEY and CDR2 SMNVEV (reference sequence). This CDR3 is 14 amino acids long. The CDR3 region is CASSLYAVYNEQFF. In DNA form, the CDR3 reads TGTGCCAGCAGTTTATATGCCGTCTACAATGAGCAGTTCTTC.

The rearrangement links TRBV7-9 to TRBJ2-1, with 10 bases lining up with TRBD2. CDR3 length: 18 residues. V gave up 1 base and J gave up 0 bases; unmatched junction bases: 6. Germline assignment: CDR1 SEHNR and CDR2 FQNEAQ (reference sequence). This CDR3 reads CASSLVNSGRLSYNEQFF. CDR3 nucleotide sequence: TGTGCCAGCAGCTTAGTAAATAGCGGGAGGCTCTCCTACAATGAGCAGTTCTTC.

The rearrangement links TRBV11-2 to TRBJ2-6; D call uncertain. The CDR3 length is 14 residues. Germline V gene data show CDR1 as SGHAT and CDR2 as FQNNGV. Trimming removed 5 bases at V and 0 bases at J, with 5 bases between. The CDR3 loop is CASSPYSGANVLTF. The CDR3 DNA sequence: TGTGCCAGCAGCCCATACTCTGGGGCCAACGTCCTGACTTTC.

The chain joins TRBV20-1 to TRBJ2-7; 9 bases line up with TRBD2. The CDR3 runs to 15 residues. Germline CDR1 DFQATT, CDR2 SNEGSKA (reference sequence). The junction had 10 bases not matched to a gene; V was cut back by 5 bases and J by 2 bases. The CDR3 region has the DNA TGCAGTGCTCCCAGGTCGGGACTAGCACCCTACGAGCAGTACTTC. It codes for CSAPRSGLAPYEQYF.

V is TRBV7-9 and J is TRBJ1-5; no reliable D call. The CDR3 has 15 residues. Between the trimmed V and J ends, which lost 4 bases and 11 bases, there was a span of 21 bases. CDR1 is SEHNR and CDR2 is FQNEAQ in the germline V gene (reference sequence). The CDR3 nucleotides are TGTGCCAGCAGCTCGGGCGGGCAGGAGCCATGGTCCCAGCATTTT. It encodes CASSSGGQEPWSQHF.

The V gene is TRBV29-1, the J gene TRBJ1-1; no clear D. Per the germline V gene, CDR1 is SQVTM and CDR2 is ANQGSEA. The CDR3 is made up of 12 amino acids. V was cut by 2 bases and J by 1 base, with 5 bases left in between. The CDR3, as DNA: TGCAGCGTTGAAAGAACGAACACTGAAGCTTTCTTT. Amino acid sequence: CSVERTNTEAFF.

This CDR3 reads CASSATGGQETQYF. In DNA, the CDR3 is TGTGCCAGCAGTGCCACAGGGGGCCAAGAGACCCAGTACTTC. The J gene is TRBJ2-5, the V gene TRBV28, with 8 bases that match TRBD1. The CDR3 runs to 14 residues. CDR1 is MDHEN and CDR2 is SYDVKM in the germline V gene. Unmatched junction bases numbered 3, after V lost 5 bases and J lost 1 base.